The clone carrying this T cell receptor (beta chain) was observed a single time. This sample is part of a study of shared clonotypes between healthy human individuals. CDR1 and CDR2 from the germline V gene are SGHDT and YYEEEE. The CDR3 consists of 18 residues. After removal of 2 bases from V and 2 bases from J, the junction contained 9 bases not matched to a gene. Profiled with immunoSEQ multiplex PCR; TCRdb holds only in-frame clones, not every one. The profile shows 2.3 million or so clones, 85% to 95% of them singletons. The chain joins TRBV5-6 to TRBJ2-3; TRBD2 agrees at 12 bases. The sample was naive CD4+ T cells from PBMCs. Regarding subset: CD45RA+ positively selected. The sequence derives from a man between 18 and 29 years old in good health. Some clones in this sample may be carry-over from other donors' samples. The CDR3 bases are TGTGCCAGCAGCTTTTCCCCGACTAGCGGGAGACCCACAGATACGCAGTATTTT. Encoded protein: CASSFSPTSGRPTDTQYF.